One and the same sample provided the 25 T cell receptor beta chains below, sequenced in a study of blood T cell repertoires in COVID-19. Only in-frame clones appear in the TCRdb table, and some are missing; sequencing was by immunoSEQ multiplex PCR. The table has about 89,000 clones, around 72% seen once. The specimen was peripheral blood. The source is a woman older than 75 with acute or convalescent COVID-19.

The chain employs TRBV30 and TRBJ2-5, with a weak D call TRBD1 (7 bases). V shed 8 bases and J shed 4 bases, with 17 bases lying between them. Germline V gene lookup returns CDR1 GTSNPN and CDR2 SVGIG (reference sequence). This CDR3 has 13 residues. The CDR3 loop is CAGGGQLLETQYF. CDR3 coding DNA: TGTGCCGGAGGGGGACAGCTGTTAGAGACCCAGTACTTC.

This chain links TRBV6-5 with TRBJ1-5, with 7 bases aligning to TRBD1. This CDR3 has 15 amino acids. With 6 bases clipped from V and 3 bases from J, the junction kept 8 bases outside the gene matches. The V gene's germline CDR1 is MNHEY and CDR2 SVGAGI. The CDR3 is CASRTGIGNNQPQHF. The CDR3 nucleotides read TGTGCCAGCAGGACAGGGATCGGTAACAATCAGCCCCAGCATTTT.

This chain joins TRBV10-3 and TRBJ2-7, with 9 bases fitting TRBD1. CDR3 size: 15 residues. V shed 6 bases and J 2 bases; nucleotides not matched to a gene: 8. The V gene's germline CDR1 is ENHRY and CDR2 SYGVKD. CDR3 region: CAIRPGQGPAYEQYF. In DNA form, the CDR3 reads TGTGCCATCAGACCCGGACAGGGGCCTGCCTACGAGCAGTACTTC.

The rearrangement joins TRBV30 to TRBJ2-3, with 9 bases aligning to TRBD2. J lost 0 bases, V lost 7 bases, and 2 bases had no gene match. CDR3 length: 13 residues. Germline V CDR1 and CDR2: GTSNPN, SVGIG (reference sequence). The CDR3, as DNA: TGTGCCTCCACTAGCGGGAGCACAGATACGCAGTATTTT. Translation: CASTSGSTDTQYF.

V usage is TRBV18 and J usage is TRBJ1-1, with D possibly being TRBD1 (5 bases). Trimming stripped 6 bases from V and 1 base from J, with 9 bases between. The CDR3 runs 13 residues. Germline V gene lookup returns CDR1 KGHSH and CDR2 LQKENI. The CDR3 nucleotides are TGTGCCAGCTCTGCGGGACCGAACACTGAAGCTTTCTTT. As protein: CASSAGPNTEAFF.

This clone appeared a single time. The chain combines TRBV9 with TRBJ2-7; the match to TRBD2 covers 10 bases. This CDR3 has 15 residues. Germline lookup yields CDR1 SGDLS and CDR2 YYNGEE. V lost 2 bases and J lost 5; bases outside the gene matches: 7. CDR3 residues: CASSVGSGGSHEQYF. The CDR3 DNA is TGTGCCAGCAGCGTGGGTAGCGGGGGGTCCCACGAGCAGTACTTC.

This sequence joins TRBV6-1 and TRBJ1-5, with D possibly TRBD1 on 5 matching bases. CDR3 length: 15 residues. The V gene lost 2 bases and the J gene lost 7 bases, with 15 bases spanning the gap. Germline values: CDR1 MNHNS, CDR2 SASEGT. CDR3 nucleotide sequence: TGTGCCAGCAGTGAAACAACCCCGGGACTGCAGCCCCAGCATTTT. Amino acids: CASSETTPGLQPQHF.

The V gene is TRBV7-2, the J gene TRBJ1-5; no clear D. The CDR3 runs to 13 residues. The V and J ends lost 2 bases and 11 bases respectively, with 13 bases between them. Germline V gives CDR1 SGHTA, CDR2 FQGNSA. For the CDR3, the DNA is TGTGCCAGCAGCTTATGGTCGGCAGAGGCCCAGCATTTT. This sequence encodes CASSLWSAEAQHF.

The V and J genes are TRBV4-1 and TRBJ1-1, with D possibly TRBD1 on 6 matching bases. V was pared by 1 base and J by 4 bases, with 22 bases between. Germline CDR1 is MGHRA and CDR2 is YSYEKL. The CDR3 loop spans 18 amino acids. The CDR3 here is CASSQVVRNRAGGTEAFF. The CDR3 DNA is TGCGCCAGCAGCCAAGTTGTTCGGAACAGGGCGGGTGGCACTGAAGCTTTCTTT.

The gene calls are TRBV10-3 and TRBJ2-3; TRBD2 matches 8 bases. The V gene's germline CDR1 is ENHRY and CDR2 SYGVKD. This CDR3 has 15 residues. J gave up 1 base and V 9 bases, and 9 bases lay outside the gene matches. CDR3 sequence: CAMARGGLRTDTQYF. For the CDR3, the DNA is TGTGCCATGGCCCGGGGGGGACTTCGCACAGATACGCAGTATTTT.

This clone was recorded a few times. The V call is TRBV6-2 or TRBV6-3, the J call TRBJ1-1; TRBD1 aligns across 9 bases. This CDR3 has 14 residues. Germline trimming cut 5 bases from V and 2 bases from J; bases unmatched to any gene: 3. Germline assignment: CDR1 MNHEY and CDR2 SVGEGT. For the CDR3, the DNA is TGTGCCAGCAGTAAGGACAGGGGAAACACTGAAGCTTTCTTT. It encodes CASSKDRGNTEAFF.

The chain employs TRBV6-2 or TRBV6-3 and TRBJ2-3; D is possibly TRBD1 (6 bases). The CDR3 extends over 16 amino acids. Trimming stripped 5 bases from V and 1 base from J, with 16 bases between. Germline V CDR1 and CDR2: MNHEY, SVGEGT. This chain's CDR3 is CASSPFRGYGTDTQYF. The CDR3, as DNA: TGTGCCAGCAGTCCCTTTAGGGGGTACGGCACAGATACGCAGTATTTT.

This clone has at least ten counts. The chain joins TRBV2 to TRBJ2-1; TRBD2 matches 12 bases. After removal of 7 bases from V and 7 bases from J, the junction contained 5 bases not matched to a gene. The CDR3 has 14 residues. Germline assignment: CDR1 SNHLY and CDR2 FYNNEI. For the CDR3, the DNA is TGTGCCAGCATCGGACTAGCGGGGAAAAATGAGCAGTTCTTC. It encodes CASIGLAGKNEQFF.

The chain couples TRBV11-2 to TRBJ1-1, with 8 bases aligning to TRBD1. V shed 5 bases and J 3 bases; nucleotides not matched to a gene: 8. Germline lookup yields CDR1 SGHAT and CDR2 FQNNGV. This CDR3 has 15 amino acids. The CDR3 region is CASSTFYRGDTEAFF. The CDR3 region has the DNA TGTGCCAGCAGCACCTTCTACAGGGGGGACACTGAAGCTTTCTTT. The variable domain in full, completed from reference TRBV11-2 and TRBJ1-1, reads EAGVAQSPRYKIIEKRQSVAFWCNPISGHATLYWYQQILGQGPKLLIQFQNNGVVDDSQLPKDRFSAERLKGVDSTLKIQPAKLEDSAVYLCASSTFYRGDTEAFFGQGTRLTVV.

V gene TRBV6-5 combines with J gene TRBJ1-1; 8 nucleotides agree with TRBD1. Germline assignment: CDR1 MNHEY and CDR2 SVGAGI. This CDR3 comprises 16 residues. V lost 2 bases and J lost 11; bases outside the gene matches: 16. Written as DNA, the CDR3 is TGTGCCAGCAGTTACACGGGATATGCAGGACAGGGAACGGCTTTCTTT. This codes for CASSYTGYAGQGTAFF.

The rearrangement joins TRBV10-3 to TRBJ2-7; 8 bases match TRBD1. V shed 0 bases and J 4 bases; nucleotides not matched to a gene: 5. The CDR3 contains 15 residues. Germline CDR1 ENHRY, CDR2 SYGVKD. The CDR3 DNA reads as TGTGCCATCAGTGAGTCGGGCAGGGGGCTATACGAGCAGTACTTC. Encoded protein: CAISESGRGLYEQYF.

CDR3 sequence: CASRQVGTEAFF. CDR3 nucleotide sequence: TGTGCCAGCAGACAGGTCGGAACTGAAGCTTTCTTT. The V gene is TRBV6-5, the J gene TRBJ1-1; maybe TRBD1 (5 bases). The V and J ends lost 6 bases and 5 bases respectively, with 10 bases between them. Germline lookup yields CDR1 MNHEY and CDR2 SVGAGI. This CDR3 is built from 12 residues.

The CDR3 is CASSLPSSSGANVLTF. In DNA form, the CDR3 reads TGCGCCAGCAGCCTCCCGTCGAGTTCTGGGGCCAACGTCCTGACTTTC. This rearrangement joins TRBV5-1 to TRBJ2-6; no clear D. The CDR3 totals 16 residues. V lost 4 bases and J 1 base, leaving 12 bases between the germline ends. Germline CDR1 is SGHRS and CDR2 is YFSETQ.

This clone was found a few times. The rearrangement joins TRBV6-5 to TRBJ2-2, with 7 nucleotides matching TRBD2. The CDR3 is 13 residues long. The ends lost 11 bases at V and 3 bases at J; junction bases unmatched: 6. Germline lookup yields CDR1 MNHEY and CDR2 SVGAGI. CDR3 amino acids: CASQRGDTGELFF. CDR3 DNA: TGTGCCTCGCAACGGGGGGACACCGGGGAGCTGTTTTTT.

The sample holds a few counts of this clone. V and J are TRBV19 and TRBJ1-2, with D tentatively TRBD1 (6 bases). CDR3 length: 13 amino acids. Looked up from germline, CDR1 is LNHDA and CDR2 is SQIVND (reference sequence). Trimming took off 5 bases at V and 4 bases at J, with 11 bases between the two ends. The CDR3 DNA reads TGTGCCAGTAGTCCGACAGGAATCTATGGCTACACCTTC. It specifies CASSPTGIYGYTF.

The V call is TRBV5-5, the J call TRBJ2-2; maybe TRBD2 (5 bases). The V end lost 6 bases, the J end lost 4 bases, and 13 bases lay between the germline ends. The CDR3 has 14 residues. Germline V gene data show CDR1 as SGHKS and CDR2 as YYEKEE (reference sequence). The DNA for the CDR3 is TGTGCCAGCAAAGACCGCCGGGGCACCGGGGAGCTGTTTTTT. Translation gives CASKDRRGTGELFF.

The rearrangement joins TRBV5-4 to TRBJ2-5, with TRBD2 as a possible D gene (5 bases). V was cut by 0 bases and J by 5 bases, with 8 bases left in between. The CDR3 runs 13 residues. Germline values: CDR1 SGHNT, CDR2 YYREEE (reference sequence). CDR3: CASSLDRGETQYF. The DNA of the CDR3 is TGTGCCAGCAGCTTGGACAGAGGGGAGACCCAGTACTTC.

The chain is built from TRBV19 and TRBJ1-2, with TRBD1 identical over 8 bases. Germline V CDR1 and CDR2: LNHDA, SQIVND (reference sequence). This CDR3 region has 15 residues. V lost 3 bases to trimming and J lost 3 bases; unmatched junction nucleotides: 6. The CDR3 DNA reads as TGTGCCAGTAGTATTCAGGGGACAGGAGACTATGGCTACACCTTC. Amino acids: CASSIQGTGDYGYTF.

The chain joins TRBV7-2 to TRBJ1-6; D remains unclear. This CDR3 comprises 14 residues. Germline lookup yields CDR1 SGHTA and CDR2 FQGNSA. V was trimmed by 8 bases and J by 7 bases, leaving 15 bases between them. Written as DNA, the CDR3 is TGTGCCAGCTCCTTTGTCGAGGGAAATTCACCCCTCCACTTT. Amino acid sequence: CASSFVEGNSPLHF.

This chain connects TRBV11-2 to TRBJ2-2; tentative D call: TRBD1 (5 bases). The V end was cut by 5 bases, the J end by 1 base, with 11 bases between. Germline V gene lookup returns CDR1 SGHAT and CDR2 FQNNGV. The CDR3 is made up of 15 amino acids. The CDR3 region is CASSIDSWNTGELFF. CDR3 in DNA: TGTGCCAGCAGCATTGACAGTTGGAACACCGGGGAGCTGTTTTTT. The entire variable domain, with the rest obtained from reference TRBV11-2 and TRBJ2-2, is as follows: EAGVAQSPRYKIIEKRQSVAFWCNPISGHATLYWYQQILGQGPKLLIQFQNNGVVDDSQLPKDRFSAERLKGVDSTLKIQPAKLEDSAVYLCASSIDSWNTGELFFGEGSRLTVL.